Listed below are T cell receptor beta chains from one sample, sequenced in a study of blood T cell repertoires in COVID-19. Clones were read by immunoSEQ multiplex PCR, and TCRdb kept only the in-frame ones, dropping some. The sample contains a few hundred thousand clones, about 85% of which appear only once. The sequencing input was peripheral blood. The receptors originated from a human donor with COVID-19, enrolled during active disease. The donor label of this sample is uncertain. CDR3s include the opening cysteine and the closing phenylalanine or tryptophan. Fields, in order: V gene, clone size, J gene, CDR3 protein. Part of the rows lack a size; the others show once, few, many or a class for expanded clones.

v_call: TRBV9
clone_size: -
j_call: TRBJ1-2
cdr3_aa: CASSTRGRTSGYTF

v_call: TRBV5-1
clone_size: once
j_call: TRBJ2-7
cdr3_aa: CASSLRSGVSYEQYF

v_call: TRBV27
clone_size: few
j_call: TRBJ1-2
cdr3_aa: CASSLRGGEAYGYTF

v_call: TRBV9
clone_size: -
j_call: TRBJ2-2
cdr3_aa: CASSVVATNTGELFF

v_call: TRBV30
clone_size: -
j_call: TRBJ2-1
cdr3_aa: CAWRNPFGGIYNEQFF

v_call: TRBV7-2
clone_size: -
j_call: TRBJ1-2
cdr3_aa: CASSSNYGGAANYGYTF

v_call: TRBV10-3
clone_size: -
j_call: TRBJ1-5
cdr3_aa: CATRVGGDNQPQHF

v_call: TRBV7-9
clone_size: -
j_call: TRBJ1-4
cdr3_aa: CASSLGGFNEKLFF

v_call: TRBV2
clone_size: -
j_call: TRBJ1-4
cdr3_aa: CASRRDITNEKLFF

v_call: TRBV18
clone_size: -
j_call: TRBJ1-5
cdr3_aa: CASSPGWDQPQHF

v_call: TRBV11-1
clone_size: -
j_call: TRBJ1-1
cdr3_aa: CASSLGQGNTEAFF

v_call: TRBV7-2
clone_size: few
j_call: TRBJ1-2
cdr3_aa: CASSLAGVSYGYTF

v_call: TRBV3-1/TRBV3-2
clone_size: -
j_call: TRBJ2-7
cdr3_aa: CASSQAPLSNYEQYF

v_call: TRBV28
clone_size: -
j_call: TRBJ1-2
cdr3_aa: CASTERRGRYGYTF

v_call: TRBV28
clone_size: -
j_call: TRBJ1-2
cdr3_aa: CASSPRTGGYYGYTF

v_call: TRBV28
clone_size: -
j_call: TRBJ1-5
cdr3_aa: CASSSEGVYSNQPQHF

v_call: TRBV7-3
clone_size: -
j_call: TRBJ2-1
cdr3_aa: CASSSPRTLAGSSYNEQFF

v_call: TRBV30
clone_size: few
j_call: TRBJ1-1
cdr3_aa: CAWSSRTDEAFF

v_call: TRBV9
clone_size: -
j_call: TRBJ2-2
cdr3_aa: CASSVSSWGSGNTGELFF

v_call: TRBV10-2
clone_size: -
j_call: TRBJ1-5
cdr3_aa: CASRSTGTGRNQPQHF

v_call: TRBV6-5
clone_size: -
j_call: TRBJ1-6
cdr3_aa: CASSGLNNSPLHF

v_call: TRBV7-2
clone_size: -
j_call: TRBJ2-3
cdr3_aa: CASTLGGFAADTQYF

v_call: TRBV5-1
clone_size: -
j_call: TRBJ1-1
cdr3_aa: CASSPVLGLNTEAFF

v_call: TRBV12-3/TRBV12-4
clone_size: -
j_call: TRBJ2-7
cdr3_aa: CASSHDSSYEQYF

v_call: TRBV18
clone_size: few
j_call: TRBJ1-2
cdr3_aa: CASSLPPGQGDGYTF

v_call: TRBV28
clone_size: -
j_call: TRBJ1-5
cdr3_aa: CASSLPGQGANVANQPQHF

v_call: TRBV5-1
clone_size: few
j_call: TRBJ1-1
cdr3_aa: CASSSNPGQANTEAFF

v_call: TRBV2
clone_size: -
j_call: TRBJ2-2
cdr3_aa: CASSPDSFANTGELFF

v_call: TRBV4-2
clone_size: once
j_call: TRBJ2-1
cdr3_aa: CASSQVQVSGSLYEQFF

v_call: TRBV10-3
clone_size: -
j_call: TRBJ2-2
cdr3_aa: CAISIMGLAGASNTGELFF

v_call: TRBV29-1
clone_size: -
j_call: TRBJ2-3
cdr3_aa: CSVDASPGTGREGTDTQYF

v_call: TRBV11-2
clone_size: -
j_call: TRBJ2-2
cdr3_aa: CASRPYRSGELFF

v_call: TRBV18
clone_size: once
j_call: TRBJ2-1
cdr3_aa: CASSPPGQGRYNEQFF

v_call: TRBV30
clone_size: -
j_call: TRBJ2-2
cdr3_aa: CAWSVEAGATGELFF

v_call: TRBV5-1
clone_size: -
j_call: TRBJ2-7
cdr3_aa: CASSLGPGQGAREQYF